Following are 23 T cell receptor beta chains from one sample sequenced in a study of blood T cell repertoires in COVID-19 (dated by TCRdb to 2020 to 2021). To prepare the library, the immunoSEQ multiplex PCR assay was applied. TCRdb obtained this table from immuneACCESS and retained in-frame rearrangements with V and J assigned. These tables miss some clones; where compared with another copy, unresolved V genes account for less than half of the shortfall, and the remainder is unexplained. The sample contains tens of thousands of clones, around four fifths of them found a single time. Of the sample, over 15% falls within the top ten clones. Sequencing used peripheral blood. These receptors were obtained from a woman older than 75 with acute or convalescent COVID-19.

V gene TRBV19 combines with J gene TRBJ2-7; TRBD1 is a possible D gene (5 bases). Per the germline V gene, CDR1 is LNHDA and CDR2 is SQIVND (reference sequence). V shed 0 bases and J shed 6 bases, with 12 bases lying between them. This CDR3 spans 14 amino acids. DNA for the CDR3: TGTGCCAGTAGTATAGAGCCGAGCAGGGCCGAGCAGTACTTC. Amino acid sequence: CASSIEPSRAEQYF.

This clone was detected only once. The V gene is TRBV18, the J gene TRBJ1-1; D is perhaps TRBD1 (6 bases). CDR3 length equals 14 residues. The V end lost 1 base, the J end lost 1 base, and 7 bases lay between the germline ends. The V gene's germline CDR1 is KGHSH and CDR2 LQKENI. The CDR3, as DNA: TGTGCCAGCTCACCACAGGGGGAGAACACTGAAGCTTTCTTT. Amino acids: CASSPQGENTEAFF.

The chain employs TRBV29-1 and TRBJ2-7; TRBD2 agrees at 11 bases. Losses at the gene ends were 1 base for V and 1 base for J; bases not matched to a gene: 18. The CDR3 contains 20 residues. The germline V gene encodes CDR1 SQVTM and CDR2 ANQGSEA. CDR3 residues: CSVEGWTSGLNKHMSYEQYF. The CDR3 DNA reads TGCAGCGTTGAAGGCTGGACTAGCGGGCTCAACAAACATATGTCCTACGAGCAGTACTTC.

V usage is TRBV19 and J usage is TRBJ2-1, with a possible D match to TRBD1 (6 bases). Trimming took 3 bases from V and 3 from J, leaving 12 bases between them. Germline V CDR1 and CDR2: LNHDA, SQIVND (reference sequence). The CDR3 extends over 15 amino acids. The CDR3 region has the DNA TGTGCCAGTAGTATCAACAGGGTGGGCTACAATGAGCAGTTCTTC. Its protein product is CASSINRVGYNEQFF.

Only one count was recorded for this clone. The chain carries TRBV5-8 and TRBJ2-7; D might be TRBD2 (6 bases). Trimming removed 5 bases at V and 3 bases at J, with 15 bases between. Per the germline V gene, CDR1 is SGHTS and CDR2 is YDEGEE. CDR3 length equals 14 residues. CDR3 amino acids: CASSRGDSYYEQYF. Written as DNA, the CDR3 is TGTGCCAGCAGTAGAGGGGACTCCTACTACGAGCAGTACTTC.

The J gene is TRBJ1-1, the V gene TRBV14; TRBD1 matches 7 bases. Germline lookup yields CDR1 SGHDN and CDR2 FVKESK. The CDR3 extends over 14 amino acids. The J segment lost 0 bases and the V segment lost 4 bases, leaving 2 bases of the junction unmatched. CDR3 nucleotide sequence: TGTGCCAGCAGCCTAGACAGGGTGAACACTGAAGCTTTCTTT. It yields the protein CASSLDRVNTEAFF.

The chain uses TRBV5-8 and TRBJ1-4; possible D gene TRBD1, 6 bases. V lost 5 bases to trimming and J lost 8 bases, with 22 bases between them. The CDR3 is made up of 16 amino acids. Germline CDR1 SGHTS, CDR2 YDEGEE. The DNA of the CDR3 is TGTGCCAGCAGTTTGAGAGGGGACACCGGCCGGGAAAAACTGTTTTTT. Its protein product is CASSLRGDTGREKLFF.

The chain couples TRBV9 to TRBJ2-3; 11 positions agree with TRBD2. Germline CDR1 SGDLS, CDR2 YYNGEE. V lost 4 bases, J lost 4 bases, and 8 bases stayed unmatched. This CDR3 comprises 16 residues. In DNA form, the CDR3 reads TGTGCCAGCAGCATCATAGCGGGGGGGCCCGCAGATACGCAGTATTTT. Translation gives CASSIIAGGPADTQYF. The full variable domain, completed using reference TRBV9 and TRBJ2-3, is DSGVTQTPKHLITATGQRVTLRCSPRSGDLSVYWYQQSLDQGLQFLIQYYNGEERAKGNILERFSAQQFPDLHSELNLSSLELGDSALYFCASSIIAGGPADTQYFGPGTRLTVL.

The chain carries TRBV10-3 and TRBJ1-3; a weak D match, TRBD1 (6 bases). Germline V lookup: CDR1 ENHRY, CDR2 SYGVKD. The CDR3 runs to 17 residues. V dropped 6 bases and J dropped 0 bases, with 18 bases sitting between them. The CDR3 DNA reads TGTGCCATCAGACCATTTTCACAGGGAGACTCTGGAAACACCATATATTTT. Protein sequence: CAIRPFSQGDSGNTIYF.

The chain couples TRBV28 to TRBJ2-2; unclear D gene. This CDR3 comprises 13 residues. Trimming removed 1 base at V and 7 bases at J, with 7 bases between. The V gene's germline CDR1 is MDHEN and CDR2 SYDVKM. DNA of the CDR3: TGTGCCAGCAGTTTATTCGGTTACGGGGAGCTGTTTTTT. It codes for CASSLFGYGELFF. The full variable domain, in which reference TRBV28 and TRBJ2-2 provide the parts outside the CDR3, is DVKVTQSSRYLVKRTGEKVFLECVQDMDHENMFWYRQDPGLGLRLIYFSYDVKMKEKGDIPEGYSVSREKKERFSLILESASTNQTSMYLCASSLFGYGELFFGEGSRLTVL.

As DNA, the CDR3 is TGTGCCATCAGTGGTGGGACAGGGGATCCGATTGGGTCACCCCTCCACTTT. It codes for CAISGGTGDPIGSPLHF. This chain connects TRBV10-3 to TRBJ1-6; TRBD1 matches at 10 bases. This CDR3 comprises 17 residues. CDR1 ENHRY and CDR2 SYGVKD come from the germline V gene. J lost 10 bases, V lost 4 bases, and 13 bases had no gene match.

The genes are TRBV27 and TRBJ1-2; 8 bases fit TRBD1. Germline V lookup: CDR1 MNHEY, CDR2 SMNVEV (reference sequence). With 3 bases clipped from V and 4 bases from J, the junction kept 10 bases outside the gene matches. CDR3 length: 16 residues. The CDR3 loop is CASSLGQGAQGYGYTF. Written as DNA, the CDR3 is TGTGCCAGCAGTTTGGGGCAGGGGGCGCAGGGCTATGGCTACACCTTC.

J is TRBJ2-1 and V is TRBV11-2, with TRBD2 as a possible D gene (6 bases). Between the trimmed V and J ends, which lost 2 bases and 7 bases, there was a span of 18 bases. Germline V gene sequence: CDR1 SGHAT, CDR2 FQNNGV. This CDR3 region has 16 residues. The CDR3 sequence is CASSLLTGLGGNEQFF. The CDR3 DNA sequence: TGTGCCAGCAGCTTATTAACGGGACTGGGTGGAAATGAGCAGTTCTTC.

The genes are TRBV5-4 and TRBJ1-2, with D tentatively TRBD1 (5 bases). Germline assignment: CDR1 SGHNT and CDR2 YYREEE (reference sequence). V shed 4 bases and J shed 4 bases, with 8 bases lying between them. The CDR3 sequence is 12 residues long. For the CDR3, the DNA is TGTGCCAGCAGCACCGACAGCTATGGCTACACCTTC. Translating gives CASSTDSYGYTF.

This chain joins TRBV3-1 (or the pseudogene TRBV3-2) and TRBJ2-1; no reliable D call. Germline V gene sequence: CDR1 LGHDT, CDR2 YNNKEL (reference sequence). The V and J ends lost 0 bases and 2 bases respectively, with 11 bases between them. The CDR3 totals 16 residues. The CDR3 DNA reads TGTGCCAGCAGCCAAGATAGACGGGTAGCCTACAATGAGCAGTTCTTC. This encodes CASSQDRRVAYNEQFF.

The V gene is TRBV15, the J gene TRBJ1-1; a weak D match, TRBD1 (5 bases). In germline, CDR1 is LNHNV, CDR2 YYDKDF (reference sequence). The CDR3 sequence is 15 residues long. The ends were cut back, 4 bases at V and 0 bases at J, with 12 bases in the middle. CDR3 nucleotide sequence: TGTGCCACCAGCACCAACAGGCACTTGAACACTGAAGCTTTCTTT. It is translated as CATSTNRHLNTEAFF.

V and J are TRBV5-1 and TRBJ1-1; 12 bases line up with TRBD1. CDR3 length: 15 amino acids. CDR1 SGHRS and CDR2 YFSETQ come from the germline V gene. The J segment lost 5 bases and the V segment lost 4 bases, leaving 6 bases of the junction unmatched. The CDR3 sequence: CASSTGQGARTEAFF. The DNA for the CDR3 is TGCGCCAGCAGCACGGGACAGGGGGCGCGTACTGAAGCTTTCTTT.

V usage is TRBV18 and J usage is TRBJ2-5; TRBD2 agrees at 11 bases. Germline CDR1 KGHSH, CDR2 LQKENI. The CDR3 runs 19 residues. V dropped 0 bases and J dropped 1; count of bases not matched to a gene: 10. CDR3 nucleotide sequence: TGTGCCAGCTCACCACCGGCCGGGCTAGCGGGGGGTTCCCAAGAGACCCAGTACTTC. This gives the protein CASSPPAGLAGGSQETQYF.

The chain is built from TRBV29-1 and TRBJ2-3; 9 bases are shared with TRBD2. J gave up 1 base and V 3 bases, and 14 bases lay outside the gene matches. The CDR3 loop spans 18 amino acids. Per germline, CDR1 SQVTM and CDR2 ANQGSEA. The DNA for the CDR3 is TGCAGCGTTGAGTGGGGACTAGCTGCCGGACGGGGCACAGATACGCAGTATTTT. Translated: CSVEWGLAAGRGTDTQYF.

The rearrangement links TRBV3-1 (or the pseudogene TRBV3-2) to TRBJ1-1; tentatively, D is TRBD1 (5 bases). The germline CDR1 and CDR2 sequences are LGHDT and YNNKEL (reference sequence). The CDR3 consists of 12 residues. The V gene lost 2 bases and the J gene lost 7 bases, with 8 bases spanning the gap. Here the CDR3 DNA reads TGTGCCAGCAGCCAACAGGGACTTGAAGCTTTCTTT. This codes for CASSQQGLEAFF.

The genes are TRBV11-3 and TRBJ2-6; D may be TRBD1 (6 bases). The CDR3 consists of 14 residues. CDR1 is SGHNT, CDR2 YENEEA, per germline. The V end was cut by 3 bases, the J end by 4 bases, with 7 bases between. The CDR3 reads CASSLGAGANVLTF. DNA of the CDR3: TGTGCCAGCAGCTTGGGGGCCGGGGCCAACGTCCTGACTTTC.

This rearrangement joins TRBV20-1 to TRBJ2-2, with TRBD2 matching over 11 bases. Germline V CDR1 and CDR2: DFQATT, SNEGSKA (reference sequence). This CDR3 is 15 amino acids long. J lost 5 bases, V lost 3 bases, and 5 bases had no gene match. The CDR3 region is CSASSGGAATGELFF. The CDR3, as DNA: TGCAGTGCTAGTAGCGGGGGGGCCGCGACCGGGGAGCTGTTTTTT.

The gene calls are TRBV7-6 and TRBJ1-6; 10 bases line up with TRBD1. Germline CDR1 reads SGHVS; CDR2 reads FNYEAQ. The CDR3 is made up of 18 amino acids. The trim removed 6 bases at V and 0 bases at J, leaving 8 bases unmatched. CDR3 bases: TGTGCCAGCAGTCAGACAGGGGGCACGAGCTCCTATAATTCACCCCTCCACTTT. Protein sequence: CASSQTGGTSSYNSPLHF. The whole variable domain, filled in from reference TRBV7-6 and TRBJ1-6, reads GAGVSQSPRYKVTKRGQDVALRCDPISGHVSLYWYRQALGQGPEFLTYFNYEAQQDKSGLPNDRFSAERPEGSISTLTIQRTEQRDSAMYRCASSQTGGTSSYNSPLHFGNGTRLTVT.